These 18 T cell receptor beta chains were sequenced from one sample in a study of regulatory T cells in long-lasting Graves disease. The TCR beta library used iRepertoire HTBI primers with Arm-PCR amplification of CDR3. One entry per CDR3 protein, called by TCRdb with MiXCR from the multiplex PCR reads. The table shows more than 650,000 distinct CDR3 sequences, with 30% occurring only once. Time point defined: persistent/refractory GD, antithyroid drugs over 5 years with positive TRAb. After RNA was extracted from PBMCs, the TCR library was made from it. The material sequenced was peripheral blood mononuclear cells (PBMCs), taken when the disease was refractory, from a patient treated with antithyroid drugs. These receptors were collected from a female donor with Graves disease.

This clonotype was detected only a few times. The chain uses TRBV11-2 and TRBJ2-5, with 7 nucleotides matching TRBD1. The trim removed 0 bases at V and 0 bases at J, leaving 1 base unmatched. The germline gives CDR1 SGHAT, CDR2 FQNNGV. This CDR3 comprises 15 residues. CDR3 coding DNA: TGTGCCAGCAGCTTAGAGGGACAGTACCAAGAGACCCAGTACTTC. It encodes CASSLEGQYQETQYF. The whole variable domain, remainder taken from reference TRBV11-2 and TRBJ2-5, is EAGVAQSPRYKIIEKRQSVAFWCNPISGHATLYWYQQILGQGPKLLIQFQNNGVVDDSQLPKDRFSAERLKGVDSTLKIQPAKLEDSAVYLCASSLEGQYQETQYFGPGTRLLVL.

The table lists this clonotype with a few counts. J is TRBJ1-1 and V is TRBV12-3 or TRBV12-4; 8 bases map to TRBD1. This CDR3 comprises 13 residues. Trimming removed 7 bases from V and 3 bases from J; junction bases left unmatched: 4. The CDR3 nucleotides read TGTGCCAGCACCTGGACAGGGTACACTGAAGCTTTCTTT. It yields the protein CASTWTGYTEAFF.

The genes are TRBV12-3 or TRBV12-4 and TRBJ2-2; 14 nucleotides agree with TRBD2. Trimming at V came to 5 bases and at J to 0 bases, leaving 8 bases not matched to a gene. CDR3 length: 19 residues. The CDR3 here is CASSTRLAGGHTNTGELFF. CDR3 in DNA: TGTGCCAGCAGTACCAGACTAGCGGGAGGGCACACGAACACCGGGGAGCTGTTTTTT.

In this sample, this clonotype turned up many times. The chain combines TRBV18 with TRBJ1-4, with D uncertain. The germline CDR1 and CDR2 sequences are KGHSH and LQKENI. V was trimmed by 10 bases and J by 10 bases, leaving 19 bases between them. The CDR3 is 13 amino acids. In nucleotides, the CDR3 is TGTGCCAATCTGGACCTAAGATCTGGAAAACTGTTTTTT. Translated: CANLDLRSGKLFF. The variable domain in full, completed from reference TRBV18 and TRBJ1-4, reads NAGVMQNPRHLVRRRGQEARLRCSPMKGHSHVYWYRQLPEEGLKFMVYLQKENIIDESGMPKERFSAEFPKEGPSILRIQQVVRGDSAAYFCANLDLRSGKLFFGSGTQLSVL.

The CDR3 sequence is CASSPGRNSGNTIYF. The CDR3 DNA sequence: TGTGCCAGCAGCCCGGGACGGAACTCTGGAAACACCATATATTTT. The chain joins TRBV3-1 to TRBJ1-3; D is possibly TRBD1 (5 bases). Germline loops: CDR1 LGHDT, CDR2 YNNKEL (reference sequence). The CDR3 has 15 residues. V gave up 4 bases and J gave up 0 bases, with 10 bases separating them. The whole variable domain, filled in from reference TRBV3-1 and TRBJ1-3, reads DTAVSQTPKYLVTQMGNDKSIKCEQNLGHDTMYWYKQDSKKFLKIMFSYNNKELIINETVPNRFSPKSPDKAHLNLHINSLELGDSAVYFCASSPGRNSGNTIYFGEGSWLTVV.

In its sample, this clonotype was seen many times. The chain recombines TRBV28 with TRBJ2-5, with D uncertain. CDR3 length: 14 residues. V dropped 2 bases and J dropped 0 bases, with 7 bases sitting between them. The germline CDR1 and CDR2 sequences are MDHEN and SYDVKM. The CDR3 DNA sequence: TGTGCCAGCAGTTTACCCGACAACCAAGAGACCCAGTACTTC. Translated, it gives CASSLPDNQETQYF.

This clonotype was counted a few times. V usage is TRBV5-1 and J usage is TRBJ1-2; maybe TRBD1 (5 bases). The germline V and J ends were trimmed by 7 bases and 6 bases, with 16 bases remaining between them. This CDR3 comprises 13 residues. The germline gives CDR1 SGHRS, CDR2 YFSETQ. CDR3 DNA: TGCGCCAGCTTAGGAGCGGCGGGACATGGCTACACCTTC. Translated: CASLGAAGHGYTF.

This clonotype was seen more than once but under ten times. CDR3 loop: CASSVDRDQPQHF. For the CDR3, the DNA is TGTGCCAGCAGTGTTGACAGGGACCAGCCCCAGCATTTT. The rearrangement uses TRBV6-1 and TRBJ1-5, with TRBD1 matching 7 bases. The CDR3 spans 13 residues. Germline CDR1 MNHNS, CDR2 SASEGT. With 4 bases clipped from V and 7 bases from J, the junction kept 4 bases outside the gene matches.

This clonotype was counted a few times. The V and J genes are TRBV12-3 or TRBV12-4 and TRBJ1-1; D gene unclear. The V and J ends lost 7 bases and 2 bases respectively, with 11 bases between them. The CDR3 has 13 residues. The CDR3 nucleotides read TGTGCCAGCACTAATCTAAGTAACACTGAAGCTTTCTTT. Its translation: CASTNLSNTEAFF.

This clonotype was seen a few times. V is TRBV29-1 and J is TRBJ2-7; 8 bases are shared with TRBD1. Germline V gene lookup returns CDR1 SQVTM and CDR2 ANQGSEA. The CDR3 is made up of 13 amino acids. V lost 5 bases to trimming and J lost 3 bases; unmatched junction nucleotides: 6. The CDR3 here is CSVSDRGGYEQYF. The CDR3 region has the DNA TGCAGCGTTAGCGACAGGGGCGGCTACGAGCAGTACTTC.

J is TRBJ2-5 and V is TRBV7-9; 10 bases are a match to TRBD2. The junction had 7 bases not matched to a gene; V was cut back by 1 base and J by 2 bases. This CDR3 region has 17 residues. CDR1 is SEHNR and CDR2 is FQNEAQ in the germline V gene (reference sequence). CDR3 in DNA: TGTGCCAGCAGCTTAGGTTTTGGACTAGCGGAGCAAGAGACCCAGTACTTC. It specifies CASSLGFGLAEQETQYF.

The rearrangement joins TRBV6-2 or TRBV6-3 to TRBJ2-3; 14 bases map to TRBD2. Per the germline V gene, CDR1 is MNHEY and CDR2 is SVGEGT. This CDR3 has 18 amino acids. J gave up 3 bases and V 6 bases, and 11 bases lay outside the gene matches. CDR3 sequence: CASRLVLGLAGVTDTQYF. DNA of the CDR3: TGTGCCAGCAGACTCGTACTGGGACTAGCGGGAGTGACAGATACGCAGTATTTT.

Turning to this clonotype: At one boundary the junction diverges from the germline segment, which might be a read error. J is TRBJ1-1 and V is TRBV19, with TRBD1 matching over 7 bases. This CDR3 is 18 amino acids long. From germline, CDR1 is LNHDA and CDR2 SQIVND (reference sequence). DNA of the CDR3: TGTGCTAGTAGTATCCGGACAGGCGAACCCCCGTGGGAGGCTGAAGCTTTCTTT. Amino acids: CASSIRTGEPPWEAEAFF.

This clonotype was seen a handful of times. The chain joins TRBV4-2 to TRBJ1-2; D remains unclear. CDR3 length: 15 amino acids. The V and J ends lost 0 bases and 4 bases respectively, with 12 bases between them. Per the germline V gene, CDR1 is LGHNA and CDR2 is YNFKEQ. The DNA of the CDR3 is TGTGCCAGCAGCCAAGATGGCTCTGGACCCTATGGCTACACCTTC. Its translation is CASSQDGSGPYGYTF.

Remarks on this clonotype: At one boundary the junction diverges from the germline segment, which might be a read error. The chain carries TRBV7-6 and TRBJ2-4, with 10 bases matching TRBD2. The V gene's germline CDR1 is SGHVS and CDR2 FNYEAQ. The CDR3 runs to 13 residues. The CDR3, as DNA: TGTGCCAGCAGCTTAACCCTAGCGGGAGTCCCGGCATTC. Translated: CASSLTLAGVPAF.

This clonotype appeared a few times. The chain recombines TRBV7-3 with TRBJ1-2, with a possible D match to TRBD1 (6 bases). The germline V gene encodes CDR1 SGHTA and CDR2 FQGTGA. Trimming left V 5 bases short and J 0 bases short, with 16 bases between. This CDR3 has 16 amino acids. CDR3 sequence: CASSPGGHAANYGYTF. CDR3 DNA: TGTGCCAGCAGCCCCGGGGGACATGCCGCTAACTATGGCTACACCTTC.

The V and J genes are TRBV18 and TRBJ2-5; D ambiguous. The J call may be mistaken, given a closer DNA end match to TRBJ2-7. The CDR3 extends over 14 amino acids. Germline CDR1 reads KGHSH; CDR2 reads LQKENI. CDR3 in DNA: TGTGCCAGCTCACCACTGGTCTCGGCGTACGAGCAGTACTTC. Translating it yields CASSPLVSAYEQYF.

This clonotype was counted a single time. The chain combines TRBV28 with TRBJ2-6, with D unclear. The V gene lost 7 bases and the J gene lost 1 base, with 11 bases spanning the gap. Germline loops: CDR1 MDHEN, CDR2 SYDVKM. This CDR3 comprises 15 residues. CDR3: CASTSQTSGANVLTF. DNA of the CDR3: TGTGCCAGCACTTCGCAGACGTCTGGGGCCAACGTCCTGACTTTC.